This paragraph covers one T cell receptor beta chain sequence. This clonotype has ten or more counts. The specificity of this receptor is unknown. There are no base qualities to consult, and no much larger clone falls within one base. This record belongs to a study of T cells in Graves' hyperthyroidism and ophthalmopathy (dated 2019 in TCRdb). The study in broad terms: TCR V-J signatures able to tell the groups apart were searched for in a discovery cohort of more than 90 patients, of whom 43 had Graves' ophthalmopathy and roughly 59 had stable Graves' hyperthyroidism. Prospective prediction of ophthalmopathy was tested in an independent validation cohort of 18 to 20 hyperthyroidism patients and some 17 patients who later progressed to ophthalmopathy. Once sampling was done, hyperthyroidism patients were given methimazole at a starting dose of 30 mg daily, whereas ophthalmopathy patients were given high-dose intravenous methylprednisolone. For training and testing, the 80 to 100 patients in the discovery cohort were randomly divided in a 7:3 ratio. TCR Vbeta CDR3 sequencing of roughly 140 peripheral blood samples (under 45 ophthalmopathy, about 74 hyperthyroidism and roughly 17 progressor patients) is reported in the paper. The study also compared thyroid tissue and blood T-cell repertoires from 5 to 7 Graves' hyperthyroidism patients.

Stable Graves' hyperthyroidism was defined as no progression to ophthalmopathy during 18 months of follow-up. The hyperthyroidism patients were between 18 and 65 years old and newly diagnosed, with a disease duration of less than 2 months. Exclusion was applied to patients with uncontrolled infections, other autoimmune diseases, pregnancy or lactation. Diagnoses were based on clinical symptoms, serum thyroxine and TRAb, thyroid ultrasound and orbital computed tomography. Trizol reagent was used to extract total RNA, and RNA quality was then checked on an Agilent 2100 Bioanalyzer. The V end loses 1 base and the J end loses 2 bases, and a stretch of 23 bases separates them. The CDR3 numbers 18 residues from cysteine through phenylalanine. Only the CDR3 DNA is retained, 54 bases long and in frame from the first base. Per the germline V gene (reference sequence), DFQATT is the CDR1 and SNEGSKA is the CDR2.

The TCR beta CDR3 regions were amplified from RNA transcripts. For the first round of RT-PCR on the TCR CDR3, the HTBI primer set was used together with the Qiagen OneStep RT-PCR kit. Libraries were constructed in a second round of multiplex PCR, after which size selection and purification were performed. Paired-end sequencing of the libraries was performed with 100 bp reads on an Illumina HiSeq2000. Turning to the authors' computational methods: Raw data were processed with SOAPnuke, discarding reads with adapters, uncalled bases, mean Phred below 15, or no exact constant-primer or identifier match. High-quality paired reads were merged using COPE v1.2.5, and each unique nucleotide sequence was defined as a clonotype. MiTCR v1.1 was used to align the clonotypes against IMGT TRBV, TRBD and TRBJ reference segments. Only V-J combinations with frequency above 0.0001, covering roughly 99% of repertoires, were analysed. A TCS score was defined as the ratio between F50 (clonal expansion) and ExV (chaos), using BLOSUM62-based TCRdist between CDR3 peptides within each V-J. Welch's t-statistics and random forest reduced fewer than 600 V-J features to around 14, which were used in a naive Bayes classifier (R e1071). Thyroid-blood repertoire similarity was quantified with the Morisita-Horn index. TCRdb applied fastp at Q25 and MiXCR to the public reads, then kept only in-frame beta chains. CDR3 protein duplicates are merged, each entry listing the most common genes and DNA. The V and J calls were determined by TCRdb, not by the authors. This sample has a few hundred thousand distinct CDR3 sequences in its table, and around 42% of those were observed once. The top ten constitute approximately 8.4% of the sample.

Results and caveats for the whole study, not just this receptor: Sample size was not statistically predetermined, and investigators were not blinded to group allocation. Ophthalmopathy was separated from stable hyperthyroidism by a 13 V-J signature model, with 85% to 90% sensitivity and just over 81% specificity obtained in cross-validation and 80%/75% obtained in testing. Most expanded thyroid clonotypes (frequency above 0.001) were also found in blood, which suggests that blood repertoires may mirror thyroid immune responses. In validation, the model predicted progression to ophthalmopathy with 60% to 71% sensitivity and roughly 75% specificity, a median of about six months before onset.

This receptor chain uses TRBV20-1 and TRBJ1-2; TRBD1 is perhaps the D gene, given 5 matching bases. Sequenced sample: peripheral blood or thyroid tissue (not recorded which). The TCR was taken from a woman aged 18-29 years with Graves' hyperthyroidism. CDR3 protein: CSARGRWEPKGLNYGYTF. DNA sequence: TGCAGTGCTAGAGGCAGGTGGGAACCGAAGGGACTAAACTATGGCTACACCTTC.